This TCR beta chain was recorded in a study of blood T cell repertoires in COVID-19. Study at large: Both acute and convalescent COVID-19 samples were obtained from the United States, Italy and Spain. From T cells, B-cell-depleted T cells, or PBMCs came the material, which was cDNA or gDNA.

V was pared by 3 bases and J by 7 bases, with 17 bases of the junction left unmatched. The CDR3 loop spans 17 amino acids. The germline gives CDR1 DFQATT, CDR2 SNEGSKA (reference sequence). Authors' analysis steps: Quantification of nucleated cells was approximated via reference gene primer amplification. Using immunoSEQ multiplex PCR, the repertoire was profiled, and TCRdb retains in-frame clones only, with some absent. V, J and clone size were drawn from that table, and D and trimming were deduced from the DNA. The sample lists hundreds of thousands of clones, 70% to 90% occurring once. The V gene is TRBV20-1, the J gene TRBJ2-2, with TRBD1 matching over 7 bases. Sequenced: peripheral blood. This TCR was recovered from a woman in her twenties or thirties with active or convalescent COVID-19. CDR3 in DNA: TGCAGTGCTAGTAAATCTGTAAGAGGGGGCATGAGCGGGGAGCTGTTTTTT. It codes for CSASKSVRGGMSGELFF.